This T cell receptor (beta chain) originates from a study of OX40 agonist ivuxolimab in advanced cancers. Overall study context: Patients were infused with ivuxolimab every 2 weeks at 0.01 to 10 mg/kg.

The protocol was immunoSEQ multiplex PCR, while the TCRdb copy is restricted to in-frame clones and leaves out a portion. The table has just over 40,000 clones, 80% to 90% seen once; the top ten hold around 17%. Autoimmune disease history or systemic immunosuppression was exclusionary. This TCR came from an adult with an advanced solid tumor such as melanoma, head and neck, liver or kidney cancer. The sample here was CD4+ or CD8+ T cells sorted from blood, taken in a trial of the OX40 agonist ivuxolimab.

CDR3 sequence (DNA): TGTGCCAGCAGCTCGGTAGGCGGGAAGAGCTCCTACGAGCAGTACTTC. Translated, it gives CASSSVGGKSSYEQYF. This chain links TRBV13 with TRBJ2-7; possible D gene TRBD2, 6 bases. Germline CDR1 reads PRHDT; CDR2 reads FYEKMQ (reference sequence). There are 16 residues in the CDR3. The V end was cut by 4 bases, the J end by 0 bases, with 16 bases between. Based on the CDR3 plus reference TRBV13 and TRBJ2-7, the full variable domain is AAGVIQSPRHLIKEKRETATLKCYPIPRHDTVYWYQQGPGQDPQFLISFYEKMQSDKGSIPDRFSAQQFSDYHSELNMSSLELGDSALYFCASSSVGGKSSYEQYFGPGTRLTVT.